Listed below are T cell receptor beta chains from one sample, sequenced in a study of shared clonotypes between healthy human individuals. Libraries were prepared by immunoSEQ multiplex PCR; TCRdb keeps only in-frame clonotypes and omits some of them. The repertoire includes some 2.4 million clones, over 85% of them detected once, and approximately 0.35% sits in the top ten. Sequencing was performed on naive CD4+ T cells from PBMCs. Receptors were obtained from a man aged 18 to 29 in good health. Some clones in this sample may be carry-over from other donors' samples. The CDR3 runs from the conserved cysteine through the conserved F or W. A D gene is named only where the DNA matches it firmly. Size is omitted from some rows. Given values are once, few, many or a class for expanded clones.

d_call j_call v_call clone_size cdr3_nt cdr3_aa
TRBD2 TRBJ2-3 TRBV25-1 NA TGTGCCAGCAGGACTAGCGGGAGGGGCACAGATACGCAGTATTTT CASRTSGRGTDTQYF
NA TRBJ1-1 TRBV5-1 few TGCGCCAGCAAGCTACAGTCGAACACTGAAGCTTTCTTT CASKLQSNTEAFF
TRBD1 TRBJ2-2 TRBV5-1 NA TGCGCCAGCAGCCAAGGACAGGGTGGCACCGGGGAGCTGTTTTTT CASSQGQGGTGELFF
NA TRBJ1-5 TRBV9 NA TGTGCCAGCAGCGTAGGCCGGGGGGACATCAATCAGCCCCAGCATTTT CASSVGRGDINQPQHF
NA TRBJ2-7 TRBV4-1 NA TGCGCCAGCACCACGTCGCGGGCCAGAACCTCCTACGAGCAGTACTTC CASTTSRARTSYEQYF
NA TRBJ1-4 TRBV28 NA TGTGCCAGCAGGAGGGGGGTAGGGTATGAAAAACTGTTTTTT CASRRGVGYEKLFF
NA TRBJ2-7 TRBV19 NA TGTGCCAGTAGTATAAGGGGCGTGCCGACAGTCGCCTACGAGCAGTACTTC CASSIRGVPTVAYEQYF
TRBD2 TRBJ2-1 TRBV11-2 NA TGTGCCAGCAGCTTTACTAGCGGGGTTCCACCGAATGAGCAGTTCTTC CASSFTSGVPPNEQFF
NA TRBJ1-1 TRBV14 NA TGTGCCAGCAGCCAACGAACGGACAGCCATAAGGAGGCTTTCTTT CASSQRTDSHKEAFF
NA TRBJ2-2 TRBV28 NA TGTGCCAGCAGCCTGACTAGACTCCTCACCGGGGAGCTGTTTTTT CASSLTRLLTGELFF
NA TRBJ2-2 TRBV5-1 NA TGCGCCAGCAGCTTGGAGGGTTGGGGAAGCGCCGGGGAGCTGTTTTTT CASSLEGWGSAGELFF
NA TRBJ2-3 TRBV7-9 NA TGTGCCAGCAGCTTAGCTGGTCCGGGCTCAGATACGCAGTATTTT CASSLAGPGSDTQYF
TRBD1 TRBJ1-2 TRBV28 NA TGTGCCAGCAGCGGACAGGGGATCCGGTATGGCTACACCTTC CASSGQGIRYGYTF
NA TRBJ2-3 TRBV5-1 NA TGCGCCAGCAGCTTGGGCAGGGGTATGACAGATACGCAGTATTTT CASSLGRGMTDTQYF
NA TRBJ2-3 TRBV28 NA TGTGCCAGCAAATTCGGGGGGCGCGGCACAGATACGCAGTATTTT CASKFGGRGTDTQYF
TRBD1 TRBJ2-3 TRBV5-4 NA TGTGCCAGCAGCCTACGGACAGGGAGCACAGATACGCAGTATTTT CASSLRTGSTDTQYF
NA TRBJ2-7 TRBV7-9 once TGTGCCAGCACCCTGGGGGATTCCTACGAGCAGTACTTC CASTLGDSYEQYF
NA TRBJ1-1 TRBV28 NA TGTGCCAGCAGTGTGGGGATGAACACTGAAGCTTTCTTT CASSVGMNTEAFF
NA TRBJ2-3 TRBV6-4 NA TGTGCCAGCAGTGACCTCCCGGGGCCCCGTGATACGCAGTATTTT CASSDLPGPRDTQYF
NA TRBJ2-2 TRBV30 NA TGTGCCTGGAGTTGGGACTCGAACACCGGGGAGCTGTTTTTT CAWSWDSNTGELFF
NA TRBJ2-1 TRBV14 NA TGTGCCAGCAGCCAAGATCTTGTTCTGAATGAGCAGTTCTTC CASSQDLVLNEQFF
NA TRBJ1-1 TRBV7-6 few TGTGCCAGCAGCTTAGGGGTCGGGAACACTGAAGCTTTCTTT CASSLGVGNTEAFF
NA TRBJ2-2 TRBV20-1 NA TGCAGTGCTGAAAGAGGCGGGGAGCTGTTTTTT CSAERGGELFF
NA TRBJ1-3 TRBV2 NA TGTGCCAGCAGGACAGAAGTTGATGGAAACACCATATATTTT CASRTEVDGNTIYF
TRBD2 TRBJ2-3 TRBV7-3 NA TGTGCCAGCAGCTTAACGCGTGAAGCGGGGGCGACAGATACGCAGTATTTT CASSLTREAGATDTQYF
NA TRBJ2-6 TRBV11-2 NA TGTGCCAGCAGCCCATCGCGAGGGCCTGGGGCCAACGTCCTGACTTTC CASSPSRGPGANVLTF
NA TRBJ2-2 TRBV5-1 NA TGCGCCAGCAGCTTGGGTCCCGAGCGGGCCGGGGAGCTGTTTTTT CASSLGPERAGELFF
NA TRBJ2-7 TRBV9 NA TGTGCCAGCAGCTCCGGACAGACCTACGAGCAGTACTTC CASSSGQTYEQYF
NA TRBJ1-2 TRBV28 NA TGTGCCAGCAGTTCGGGCCGCGGCTACACCTTC CASSSGRGYTF
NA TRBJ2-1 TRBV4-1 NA TGCGCCAGCAGCCCGATCCGGGACACCAATGAGCAGTTCTTC CASSPIRDTNEQFF
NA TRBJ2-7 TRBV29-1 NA TGCAGCGGACTTCCATCCCACACCCCCTACGAGCAGTACTTC CSGLPSHTPYEQYF
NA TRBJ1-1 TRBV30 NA TGTGCCTGGAGTTTAGGAGGGGCGCAAACGACTGAAGCTTTCTTT CAWSLGGAQTTEAFF
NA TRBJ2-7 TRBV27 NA TGTGCCAGCAGTTTGATACACGGGAGCGCCTACGAGCAGTACTTC CASSLIHGSAYEQYF
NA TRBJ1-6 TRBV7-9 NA TGTGCCAGCAGCTTAGATCCGGGTGGTTCCCTTAATTCACCCCTCCACTTT CASSLDPGGSLNSPLHF
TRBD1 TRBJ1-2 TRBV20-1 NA TGCAGTGCCAGGGGGGGAGGTGGCTACACCTTC CSARGGGGYTF
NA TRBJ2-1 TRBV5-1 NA TGCGCCAGACCCCCTCGCCTTGAGCAGTTCTTC CARPPRLEQFF
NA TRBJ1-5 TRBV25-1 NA TGTGCCAGCAGTGAACCCCCCCACCCACCGGCCAATCAGCCCCAGCATTTT CASSEPPHPPANQPQHF
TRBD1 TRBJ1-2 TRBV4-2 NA TGTGCCAGCAGCCAAGATCTTAGCACAGGGGTTGACTACACCTTC CASSQDLSTGVDYTF
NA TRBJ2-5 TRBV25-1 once TGTGCCAGCAGTCCTACAACGGGAGCGCAAGAGACCCAGTACTTC CASSPTTGAQETQYF
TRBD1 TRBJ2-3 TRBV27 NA TGTGCCAGCGGAGCACCGGGACAGGTGTTTACAGATACGCAGTATTTT CASGAPGQVFTDTQYF
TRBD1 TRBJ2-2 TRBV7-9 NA TGTGCCAGCACCCGACAGGGAACCGGGGAGCTGTTTTTT CASTRQGTGELFF
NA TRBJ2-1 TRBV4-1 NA TGCGCCAGCAGCCAACTTACCTGGGGTGAGCAGTTCTTC CASSQLTWGEQFF
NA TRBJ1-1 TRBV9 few TGTGCCAGTAGGCGGGGGGCAGGGAACATGAACACTGAAGCTTTCTTT CASRRGAGNMNTEAFF
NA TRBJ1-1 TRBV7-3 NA TGTGCCAGCAGCTTAACTGGCTCCTTGAACACTGAAGCTTTCTTT CASSLTGSLNTEAFF